The rows below give T cell receptor beta chains drawn from one sample of a study of regulatory T cells in long-lasting Graves disease. One entry per CDR3 protein results from TCRdb running MiXCR on the multiplex PCR reads. Of more than 300,000 distinct CDR3 sequences listed, 15% to 20% are singletons. The starting material was peripheral blood mononuclear cells (PBMCs), obtained when the disease was refractory, from a patient treated with antithyroid drugs. These receptors came from a female donor with Graves disease. The CDR3 runs from the conserved cysteine through the conserved F or W. The D gene is left open where the match is weak. Clone size is stated in some rows and not others, as once, few, many or a class when expanded.

j_call: TRBJ1-1
v_call: TRBV20-1
d_call: .
clone_size: few
cdr3_aa: CSASLQGYVNTEAFF
cdr3_nt: TGCAGTGCTAGTCTACAGGGTTATGTGAACACTGAAGCTTTCTTT

j_call: TRBJ2-6
v_call: TRBV12-3/TRBV12-4
d_call: .
clone_size: many
cdr3_aa: CASSPRQGNKPSHSGANVLTF
cdr3_nt: TGTGCCAGCAGTCCCAGACAAGGCAACAAGCCATCCCACTCTGGGGCCAACGTCCTGACTTTC

j_call: TRBJ2-7
v_call: TRBV3-1
d_call: .
clone_size: .
cdr3_aa: CASSQVSNAGVGEQYF
cdr3_nt: TGTGCCAGCAGCCAAGTTAGTAACGCAGGGGTGGGCGAGCAGTACTTC

j_call: TRBJ1-4
v_call: TRBV3-1
d_call: .
clone_size: .
cdr3_aa: CASSQAILDSSTKLFF
cdr3_nt: TGTGCCAGCAGCCAAGCCATCCTGGACAGCTCTACGAAACTGTTTTTT

j_call: TRBJ1-2
v_call: TRBV12-3/TRBV12-4
d_call: TRBD1
clone_size: many
cdr3_aa: CASRPDRGVTNYGYTF
cdr3_nt: TGTGCCAGCAGACCCGACAGGGGTGTAACTAACTATGGCTACACCTTC

j_call: TRBJ1-2
v_call: TRBV6-5
d_call: TRBD1
clone_size: many
cdr3_aa: CASSYSLGQGNYGYTF
cdr3_nt: TGTGCCAGCAGTTACTCGTTAGGACAGGGTAACTATGGCTACACCTTC

j_call: TRBJ1-1
v_call: TRBV7-2
d_call: .
clone_size: .
cdr3_aa: CASSPLTWDTEAFF
cdr3_nt: TGTGCCAGCAGCCCGCTGACATGGGACACTGAAGCTTTCTTT

j_call: TRBJ1-2
v_call: TRBV7-2
d_call: .
clone_size: few
cdr3_aa: CASSLTEYYGYTF
cdr3_nt: TGTGCCAGCAGCTTAACGGAATACTATGGCTACACCTTC

j_call: TRBJ2-5
v_call: TRBV20-1
d_call: .
clone_size: .
cdr3_aa: CSVSERETQYF
cdr3_nt: TGCAGTGTTAGTGAGCGGGAGACCCAGTACTTC

j_call: TRBJ2-5
v_call: TRBV18
d_call: TRBD1
clone_size: many
cdr3_aa: CASSPNSGTGGETQYF
cdr3_nt: TGTGCCAGCTCACCTAATTCCGGGACAGGGGGAGAGACCCAGTACTTC

j_call: TRBJ2-7
v_call: TRBV7-2
d_call: TRBD2
clone_size: few
cdr3_aa: CASSLEASGYYEQYF
cdr3_nt: TGTGCCAGCAGCTTAGAGGCTAGCGGTTACTACGAGCAGTACTTC

j_call: TRBJ1-3
v_call: TRBV6-1
d_call: .
clone_size: .
cdr3_aa: CASQTVAGNTIYF
cdr3_nt: TGTGCCAGCCAGACAGTGGCTGGAAACACCATATATTTT

j_call: TRBJ1-1
v_call: TRBV12-5
d_call: .
clone_size: .
cdr3_aa: CASGLNPSTEAFF
cdr3_nt: TGTGCTAGTGGTTTGAACCCTAGCACTGAAGCTTTCTTT

j_call: TRBJ1-5
v_call: TRBV3-1
d_call: .
clone_size: .
cdr3_aa: CASSQDRGVGQPQHF
cdr3_nt: TGTGCCAGCAGCCAAGATCGGGGGGTCGGTCAGCCCCAGCATTTT

j_call: TRBJ2-7
v_call: TRBV11-2
d_call: TRBD2
clone_size: .
cdr3_aa: CASNSGLAGGRGYYEQYF
cdr3_nt: TGTGCCAGCAACTCGGGACTAGCGGGAGGGCGGGGGTATTACGAGCAGTACTTC

j_call: TRBJ2-3
v_call: TRBV12-3/TRBV12-4
d_call: .
clone_size: .
cdr3_aa: CASSFGPDTQYF
cdr3_nt: TGTGCCAGCAGTTTCGGACCAGATACGCAGTATTTT

j_call: TRBJ1-5
v_call: TRBV15
d_call: .
clone_size: many
cdr3_aa: CATSAHISNQPQHF
cdr3_nt: TGTGCCACCAGCGCACACATTAGCAATCAGCCCCAGCATTTT

j_call: TRBJ1-5
v_call: TRBV7-2
d_call: .
clone_size: many
cdr3_aa: CASSLVSQGSQPQHF
cdr3_nt: TGTGCCAGCAGCTTAGTGTCGCAGGGAAGCCAGCCCCAGCATTTT

j_call: TRBJ2-5
v_call: TRBV2
d_call: .
clone_size: many
cdr3_aa: CASSGRGIETQYF
cdr3_nt: TGTGCCAGCAGTGGCAGGGGTATAGAGACCCAGTACTTC

j_call: TRBJ1-2
v_call: TRBV18
d_call: .
clone_size: few
cdr3_aa: CASSPGDGPNYGYTF
cdr3_nt: TGTGCCAGCTCACCAGGGGACGGTCCGAACTATGGCTACACCTTC

j_call: TRBJ1-5
v_call: TRBV27
d_call: .
clone_size: many
cdr3_aa: CATGRDYQPQHF
cdr3_nt: TGTGCCACAGGGAGGGACTATCAGCCCCAGCATTTT

j_call: TRBJ1-2
v_call: TRBV6-2/TRBV6-3
d_call: TRBD1
clone_size: many
cdr3_aa: CASSGTGGPNGYTF
cdr3_nt: TGTGCCAGCAGCGGAACAGGGGGACCTAATGGCTACACCTTC

j_call: TRBJ2-3
v_call: TRBV6-5
d_call: TRBD2
clone_size: .
cdr3_aa: CASSYTAGGTDTQYF
cdr3_nt: TGTGCCAGCAGTTATACGGCGGGGGGCACAGATACGCAGTATTTT

j_call: TRBJ2-2
v_call: TRBV28
d_call: .
clone_size: many
cdr3_aa: CASRAQGTVGTGELFF
cdr3_nt: TGTGCCAGCAGGGCACAGGGTACCGTCGGCACCGGGGAGCTGTTTTTT

j_call: TRBJ1-2
v_call: TRBV27
d_call: .
clone_size: many
cdr3_aa: CASSLLGTKGYGYTF
cdr3_nt: TGTGCCAGCAGTTTACTCGGGACAAAGGGGTATGGCTACACCTTC

j_call: TRBJ1-3
v_call: TRBV27
d_call: .
clone_size: many
cdr3_aa: CASSLQSGNTIYF
cdr3_nt: TGTGCCAGCAGTTTACAGTCTGGAAACACCATATATTTT

j_call: TRBJ1-1
v_call: TRBV29-1
d_call: .
clone_size: many
cdr3_aa: CSACATGSKNTEAFF
cdr3_nt: TGCAGCGCGTGCGCAACAGGGTCGAAGAACACTGAAGCTTTCTTT

j_call: TRBJ1-5
v_call: TRBV24-1
d_call: .
clone_size: few
cdr3_aa: CATSVGVGQPQHF
cdr3_nt: TGTGCCACCAGTGTAGGGGTAGGCCAGCCCCAGCATTTT

j_call: TRBJ1-2
v_call: TRBV28
d_call: .
clone_size: .
cdr3_aa: CASRRGGDYGYTF
cdr3_nt: TGTGCCAGCAGAAGGGGAGGGGACTATGGCTACACCTTC

j_call: TRBJ2-7
v_call: TRBV2
d_call: .
clone_size: many
cdr3_aa: CASRSGGPGEQYF
cdr3_nt: TGTGCCAGCAGATCCGGGGGTCCGGGCGAGCAGTACTTC

j_call: TRBJ2-7
v_call: TRBV24-1
d_call: TRBD2
clone_size: many
cdr3_aa: CATSDPTSGSVAQYF
cdr3_nt: TGTGCCACCAGTGATCCAACTAGCGGGAGTGTAGCGCAGTACTTC

j_call: TRBJ2-1
v_call: TRBV20-1
d_call: TRBD2
clone_size: few
cdr3_aa: CSAWTSGRAKNEQFF
cdr3_nt: TGCAGTGCTTGGACTAGCGGGAGGGCCAAAAATGAGCAGTTCTTC

j_call: TRBJ1-1
v_call: TRBV5-5
d_call: .
clone_size: .
cdr3_aa: CASSFFGGLEAFF
cdr3_nt: TGTGCCAGCAGCTTTTTCGGCGGCCTTGAAGCTTTCTTT

j_call: TRBJ1-5
v_call: TRBV15
d_call: .
clone_size: many
cdr3_aa: CATSRGTIGQPQHF
cdr3_nt: TGTGCCACCAGCAGAGGGACAATAGGGCAGCCCCAGCATTTT

j_call: TRBJ2-5
v_call: TRBV10-3
d_call: .
clone_size: few
cdr3_aa: CAISEAKEETQYF
cdr3_nt: TGTGCCATCAGTGAGGCTAAGGAAGAGACCCAGTACTTC

j_call: TRBJ1-1
v_call: TRBV2
d_call: .
clone_size: .
cdr3_aa: CASSQTGNTEASF
cdr3_nt: TGTGCCAGCAGTCAAACAGGTAACACTGAAGCTTCCTTT

j_call: TRBJ1-2
v_call: TRBV19
d_call: .
clone_size: few
cdr3_aa: CASSIEALYGYTF
cdr3_nt: TGTGCCAGTAGTATCGAGGCCCTCTATGGCTACACCTTC

j_call: TRBJ1-4
v_call: TRBV9
d_call: TRBD1
clone_size: many
cdr3_aa: CASSVAQGAYEKLFF
cdr3_nt: TGTGCCAGCAGCGTAGCACAGGGGGCTTATGAAAAACTGTTTTTT

j_call: TRBJ1-6
v_call: TRBV12-3/TRBV12-4
d_call: .
clone_size: many
cdr3_aa: CASSPSSYNSPLHF
cdr3_nt: TGTGCCAGCAGTCCTAGCTCCTATAATTCACCCCTCCACTTT

j_call: TRBJ2-7
v_call: TRBV20-1
d_call: .
clone_size: many
cdr3_aa: CSARRGGSYEQYF
cdr3_nt: TGCAGTGCTAGGCGTGGAGGGTCCTACGAGCAGTACTTC

j_call: TRBJ2-2
v_call: TRBV15
d_call: .
clone_size: few
cdr3_aa: CATSSRQRNTGELFF
cdr3_nt: TGTGCCACCAGCAGCCGACAGAGGAACACCGGGGAGCTGTTTTTT

j_call: TRBJ1-1
v_call: TRBV5-1
d_call: .
clone_size: many
cdr3_aa: CASSLDRTSLGEAFF
cdr3_nt: TGCGCCAGCAGCTTGGATAGGACCTCACTGGGTGAAGCTTTCTTT

j_call: TRBJ2-5
v_call: TRBV5-1
d_call: .
clone_size: .
cdr3_aa: CASSGVARQETQYF
cdr3_nt: TGCGCCAGCAGCGGGGTAGCGAGACAAGAGACCCAGTACTTC

j_call: TRBJ1-5
v_call: TRBV4-1
d_call: .
clone_size: .
cdr3_aa: CASSQVSSNQPQHF
cdr3_nt: TGCGCCAGCAGCCAAGTGAGCAGCAATCAGCCCCAGCATTTT

j_call: TRBJ2-7
v_call: TRBV12-3/TRBV12-4
d_call: TRBD2
clone_size: many
cdr3_aa: CASSLKRENQEQYF
cdr3_nt: TGTGCCAGCAGTCTGAAGCGGGAGAACCAAGAGCAGTACTTC

j_call: TRBJ1-5
v_call: TRBV24-1
d_call: .
clone_size: few
cdr3_aa: CATSPHGRGNQPQHF
cdr3_nt: TGTGCCACCAGTCCGCACGGACGGGGCAATCAGCCCCAGCATTTT

j_call: TRBJ2-5
v_call: TRBV29-1
d_call: .
clone_size: many
cdr3_aa: CSVAVQETQYF
cdr3_nt: TGCAGCGTTGCTGTTCAAGAGACCCAGTACTTC

j_call: TRBJ1-4
v_call: TRBV12-3/TRBV12-4
d_call: .
clone_size: .
cdr3_aa: CASSLTWGRSGGNEKLFF
cdr3_nt: TGTGCCAGCAGTTTAACATGGGGCCGAAGTGGGGGTAATGAAAAACTGTTTTTT

j_call: TRBJ2-7
v_call: TRBV5-1
d_call: .
clone_size: .
cdr3_aa: CASSFTYSSYEQYF
cdr3_nt: TGCGCCAGCAGCTTCACCTATAGCTCCTACGAGCAGTACTTC

j_call: TRBJ2-5
v_call: TRBV24-1
d_call: .
clone_size: many
cdr3_aa: CATSEPGKETQYF
cdr3_nt: TGTGCCACCAGTGAACCAGGGAAAGAGACCCAGTACTTC

j_call: TRBJ1-5
v_call: TRBV6-1
d_call: .
clone_size: few
cdr3_aa: CASSRSDSNQPQHF
cdr3_nt: TGTGCCAGCAGTCGCAGCGATTCTAATCAGCCCCAGCATTTT

j_call: TRBJ2-2
v_call: TRBV12-3/TRBV12-4
d_call: .
clone_size: many
cdr3_aa: CASSLTGGNTGELFF
cdr3_nt: TGTGCCAGCAGTTTGACCGGGGGCAACACCGGGGAGCTGTTTTTT

j_call: TRBJ1-6
v_call: TRBV5-8
d_call: TRBD1
clone_size: .
cdr3_aa: CASIYRGSPLHF
cdr3_nt: TGTGCCAGCATATACAGGGGTTCACCCCTCCACTTT

j_call: TRBJ1-1
v_call: TRBV7-9
d_call: .
clone_size: .
cdr3_aa: CASSLGQGIVTEAFF
cdr3_nt: TGTGCCAGCAGCTTAGGTCAGGGGATTGTCACTGAAGCTTTCTTT

j_call: TRBJ1-2
v_call: TRBV5-5
d_call: .
clone_size: few
cdr3_aa: CASSLVAGAYGYTF
cdr3_nt: TGTGCCAGCAGCTTGGTGGCAGGGGCCTATGGCTACACCTTC

j_call: TRBJ1-1
v_call: TRBV18
d_call: .
clone_size: many
cdr3_aa: CASSLIMNTEAFF
cdr3_nt: TGTGCCAGCAGCCTCATCATGAACACTGAAGCTTTCTTT

j_call: TRBJ2-5
v_call: TRBV13
d_call: .
clone_size: few
cdr3_aa: CASSLDLGRGTQYF
cdr3_nt: TGTGCCAGCAGCTTAGACTTGGGACGGGGGACCCAGTACTTC

j_call: TRBJ2-5
v_call: TRBV7-8
d_call: TRBD2
clone_size: many
cdr3_aa: CASLPPGGPVTQYF
cdr3_nt: TGTGCCAGCTTACCCCCGGGAGGTCCGGTGACCCAGTACTTC

j_call: TRBJ1-6
v_call: TRBV7-9
d_call: TRBD1
clone_size: few
cdr3_aa: CASSLAPTGWSPLHF
cdr3_nt: TGTGCCAGCAGCCTAGCCCCGACAGGGTGGTCACCCCTCCACTTT